This is a list of T cell receptor beta chains from one sample in a study of beta chain features in type 1 diabetes. Using immunoSEQ multiplex PCR, the repertoire was profiled, and TCRdb retains in-frame clones only, with some absent. The sample lists fewer than 200,000 clones, roughly 8.1% occurring once. What was sequenced was central memory CD4+ T cells from blood. The receptors stem from a man aged 18 to 35 in good health. The CDR3 runs from the conserved cysteine through the conserved F or W. The D gene is left open where the match is weak. Clone size is given for some rows only: seen once, a few or many times, or a class if the clone is expanded.

CDR3 protein: CASSPRGSGGYNEQFF; CDR3 DNA: TGTGCCAGCAGCCCTCGGGGTAGCGGAGGGTACAATGAGCAGTTCTTC; D gene: .; J gene: TRBJ2-1; clone size: .; V gene: TRBV11-2
CDR3 protein: CASSLGTGDETQYF; CDR3 DNA: TGTGCCAGCAGCTTAGGGACAGGGGACGAGACCCAGTACTTC; D gene: TRBD1; J gene: TRBJ2-5; clone size: few; V gene: TRBV11-3
CDR3 protein: CASSLDRYTEAFF; CDR3 DNA: TGTGCCAGCAGCTTAGACAGATACACTGAAGCTTTCTTT; D gene: .; J gene: TRBJ1-1; clone size: .; V gene: TRBV7-6
CDR3 protein: CAWSVGQGSNQPQHF; CDR3 DNA: TGTGCCTGGAGTGTAGGTCAGGGGAGCAATCAGCCCCAGCATTTT; D gene: .; J gene: TRBJ1-5; clone size: .; V gene: TRBV30
CDR3 protein: CASSLWAGDTDTQYF; CDR3 DNA: TGTGCCAGCAGTTTATGGGCAGGGGACACAGATACGCAGTATTTT; D gene: .; J gene: TRBJ2-3; clone size: few; V gene: TRBV28
CDR3 protein: CASSYSGQGTGDTQYF; CDR3 DNA: TGTGCCAGCAGTTACAGTGGACAGGGGACGGGGGATACGCAGTATTTT; D gene: TRBD1; J gene: TRBJ2-3; clone size: .; V gene: TRBV6-5
CDR3 protein: CASSLGGGSNTEAFF; CDR3 DNA: TGTGCCAGCAGCTTAGGTGGAGGGTCGAACACTGAAGCTTTCTTT; D gene: .; J gene: TRBJ1-1; clone size: .; V gene: TRBV7-2
CDR3 protein: CSVSSQGDGYTF; CDR3 DNA: TGCAGCGTTTCATCCCAGGGTGATGGCTACACCTTC; D gene: .; J gene: TRBJ1-2; clone size: many; V gene: TRBV29-1
CDR3 protein: CASSLRQGVENEQFF; CDR3 DNA: TGTGCCAGCAGCCTGCGACAGGGGGTAGAGAATGAGCAGTTCTTC; D gene: TRBD1; J gene: TRBJ2-1; clone size: few; V gene: TRBV11-3
CDR3 protein: CASKPPGQGTHEQYF; CDR3 DNA: TGTGCCTCCAAACCCCCGGGACAGGGGACCCACGAGCAGTACTTC; D gene: TRBD1; J gene: TRBJ2-7; clone size: many; V gene: TRBV2
CDR3 protein: CASSLAVGLATTGELFF; CDR3 DNA: TGTGCCAGCAGCTTAGCTGTGGGACTAGCGACGACCGGGGAGCTGTTTTTT; D gene: TRBD2; J gene: TRBJ2-2; clone size: few; V gene: TRBV7-3
CDR3 protein: CSVVVQPGGYGYTF; CDR3 DNA: TGCAGCGTTGTGGTTCAGCCGGGGGGCTATGGCTACACCTTC; D gene: .; J gene: TRBJ1-2; clone size: .; V gene: TRBV29-1
CDR3 protein: CASSQGQGYSYEQYF; CDR3 DNA: TGCGCCAGCAGCCAGGGACAGGGATATTCCTACGAGCAGTACTTC; D gene: TRBD1; J gene: TRBJ2-7; clone size: few; V gene: TRBV4-3
CDR3 protein: CASSQVSSGNTIYF; CDR3 DNA: TGTGCCAGCAGCCAAGTTAGCTCTGGAAACACCATATATTTT; D gene: .; J gene: TRBJ1-3; clone size: .; V gene: TRBV4-2
CDR3 protein: CASTATLDRKYF; CDR3 DNA: TGTGCCAGCACGGCCACGCTGGACAGAAAGTACTTC; D gene: .; J gene: TRBJ2-7; clone size: .; V gene: TRBV6-1
CDR3 protein: CASSLAVEETQYF; CDR3 DNA: TGTGCCAGCAGCTTGGCGGTAGAAGAGACCCAGTACTTC; D gene: .; J gene: TRBJ2-5; clone size: .; V gene: TRBV5-8
CDR3 protein: CASSLSLQETQYF; CDR3 DNA: TGTGCCAGCAGCTTGAGCCTCCAAGAGACCCAGTACTTC; D gene: .; J gene: TRBJ2-5; clone size: few; V gene: TRBV7-3
CDR3 protein: CASSLLEGSVYEQYF; CDR3 DNA: TGTGCCAGCAGCTTATTGGAGGGTAGCGTCTACGAGCAGTACTTC; D gene: .; J gene: TRBJ2-7; clone size: few; V gene: TRBV7-9
CDR3 protein: CASSRRTSGGDTDTQYF; CDR3 DNA: TGTGCCAGCAGCCGACGGACTAGCGGGGGGGATACAGATACGCAGTATTTT; D gene: TRBD2; J gene: TRBJ2-3; clone size: few; V gene: TRBV11-3
CDR3 protein: CASSPGGEQYF; CDR3 DNA: TGCGCCAGCAGCCCGGGGGGGGAGCAGTACTTC; D gene: TRBD2; J gene: TRBJ2-7; clone size: .; V gene: TRBV5-1
CDR3 protein: CASSLLSYGGAEAYEQYF; CDR3 DNA: TGTGCCAGCAGTTTATTATCCTACGGGGGGGCCGAGGCCTACGAGCAGTACTTC; D gene: TRBD2; J gene: TRBJ2-7; clone size: .; V gene: TRBV27
CDR3 protein: CASSGDRDQPQHF; CDR3 DNA: TGTGCCAGCAGTGGGGACAGAGATCAGCCCCAGCATTTT; D gene: TRBD1; J gene: TRBJ1-5; clone size: .; V gene: TRBV6-6
CDR3 protein: CASSVQGGSNQPQHF; CDR3 DNA: TGTGCCAGCAGCGTTCAGGGGGGCAGCAATCAGCCCCAGCATTTT; D gene: TRBD1; J gene: TRBJ1-5; clone size: .; V gene: TRBV7-2
CDR3 protein: CASSTGSSYEQYF; CDR3 DNA: TGTGCCAGCTCGACAGGAAGCTCCTACGAGCAGTACTTC; D gene: .; J gene: TRBJ2-7; clone size: .; V gene: TRBV18
CDR3 protein: CASSQHRGTSRDTQYF; CDR3 DNA: TGCGCCAGCAGCCAACACAGGGGGACTAGCAGAGATACGCAGTATTTT; D gene: .; J gene: TRBJ2-3; clone size: many; V gene: TRBV4-3
CDR3 protein: CASSSGGSGETQYF; CDR3 DNA: TGTGCCAGCAGCTCTGGCGGGAGTGGAGAGACCCAGTACTTC; D gene: TRBD2; J gene: TRBJ2-5; clone size: few; V gene: TRBV7-2
CDR3 protein: CASRPIGTGEAKNIQYF; CDR3 DNA: TGTGCCAGCCGCCCAATCGGGACAGGGGAAGCCAAAAACATTCAGTACTTC; D gene: TRBD1; J gene: TRBJ2-4; clone size: many; V gene: TRBV28
CDR3 protein: CASSPRDSFFVNTEAFF; CDR3 DNA: TGTGCCAGCAGCCCCCGGGACAGCTTCTTTGTGAACACTGAAGCTTTCTTT; D gene: TRBD1; J gene: TRBJ1-1; clone size: .; V gene: TRBV7-9
CDR3 protein: CASSPPAPGVGSAEAFF; CDR3 DNA: TGTGCCAGCTCACCACCGGCTCCAGGGGTTGGGTCCGCTGAAGCTTTCTTT; D gene: .; J gene: TRBJ1-1; clone size: few; V gene: TRBV18
CDR3 protein: CASSRQGAGQPQHF; CDR3 DNA: TGCGCCAGCAGCCGCCAGGGGGCTGGTCAGCCCCAGCATTTT; D gene: TRBD1; J gene: TRBJ1-5; clone size: .; V gene: TRBV4-1
CDR3 protein: CASSSGLAVGIQYF; CDR3 DNA: TGTGCCAGCAGCTCGGGACTAGCCGTGGGCATTCAGTACTTC; D gene: TRBD2; J gene: TRBJ2-4; clone size: many; V gene: TRBV7-2
CDR3 protein: CASSLAPGEGYNEQFF; CDR3 DNA: TGCGCCAGCAGCTTGGCCCCAGGGGAAGGTTACAATGAGCAGTTCTTC; D gene: .; J gene: TRBJ2-1; clone size: .; V gene: TRBV5-1
CDR3 protein: CASSLQGDYGYTF; CDR3 DNA: TGTGCCAGCAGTTTACAGGGCGACTATGGCTACACCTTC; D gene: .; J gene: TRBJ1-2; clone size: few; V gene: TRBV27
CDR3 protein: CASSLGPTGGGYEQYF; CDR3 DNA: TGTGCCAGCAGCTTAGGTCCCACAGGGGGTGGCTACGAGCAGTACTTC; D gene: TRBD1; J gene: TRBJ2-7; clone size: .; V gene: TRBV7-2
CDR3 protein: CASRRDTANTEAFF; CDR3 DNA: TGTGCCAGCAGACGGGACACCGCGAACACTGAAGCTTTCTTT; D gene: .; J gene: TRBJ1-1; clone size: few; V gene: TRBV7-9
CDR3 protein: CASSSVMSSYNEQFF; CDR3 DNA: TGTGCCAGCAGTTCGGTCATGAGCTCCTACAATGAGCAGTTCTTC; D gene: .; J gene: TRBJ2-1; clone size: few; V gene: TRBV25-1
CDR3 protein: CAIIVAASGHKIAKNIQYF; CDR3 DNA: TGTGCCATCATCGTAGCGGCTAGCGGCCATAAAATAGCCAAAAACATTCAGTACTTC; D gene: TRBD2; J gene: TRBJ2-4; clone size: many; V gene: TRBV18
CDR3 protein: CASSQDVQGGTDTQYF; CDR3 DNA: TGCGCCAGCAGCCAAGATGTACAGGGGGGGACAGATACGCAGTATTTT; D gene: .; J gene: TRBJ2-3; clone size: .; V gene: TRBV4-3
CDR3 protein: CASSPPGGIYGYTF; CDR3 DNA: TGTGCCAGCAGTCCCCCCGGAGGAATCTATGGCTACACCTTC; D gene: .; J gene: TRBJ1-2; clone size: .; V gene: TRBV27
CDR3 protein: CAWRYKGPLPEQFF; CDR3 DNA: TGTGCCTGGAGGTACAAGGGGCCTCTCCCTGAGCAGTTCTTC; D gene: .; J gene: TRBJ2-1; clone size: .; V gene: TRBV30
CDR3 protein: CASSAAGGADTQYF; CDR3 DNA: TGTGCCAGCAGCGCAGCGGGGGGCGCAGATACGCAGTATTTT; D gene: TRBD2; J gene: TRBJ2-3; clone size: few; V gene: TRBV5-6
CDR3 protein: CASRRYNQPQHF; CDR3 DNA: TGTGCCAGTAGACGGTACAATCAGCCCCAGCATTTT; D gene: .; J gene: TRBJ1-5; clone size: few; V gene: TRBV19
CDR3 protein: CASSIGTVRPGANVLTF; CDR3 DNA: TGTGCCAGTAGTATAGGGACAGTCCGTCCTGGGGCCAACGTCCTGACTTTC; D gene: .; J gene: TRBJ2-6; clone size: few; V gene: TRBV19
CDR3 protein: CASSPPGRLSPLHF; CDR3 DNA: TGCGCCAGCAGCCCCCCAGGCCGTCTTTCACCCCTCCACTTT; D gene: .; J gene: TRBJ1-6; clone size: few; V gene: TRBV4-3
CDR3 protein: CASSLGTGTYNEQFF; CDR3 DNA: TGTGCCAGCAGCTTAGGGACAGGGACCTACAATGAGCAGTTCTTC; D gene: TRBD1; J gene: TRBJ2-1; clone size: few; V gene: TRBV11-2
CDR3 protein: CASSLGTSGELFF; CDR3 DNA: TGCGCCAGCAGCTTGGGGACTAGCGGGGAGCTGTTTTTT; D gene: TRBD2; J gene: TRBJ2-2; clone size: .; V gene: TRBV5-1
CDR3 protein: CSVVHDTGELFF; CDR3 DNA: TGCAGCGTTGTCCATGACACCGGGGAGCTGTTTTTT; D gene: .; J gene: TRBJ2-2; clone size: many; V gene: TRBV29-1
CDR3 protein: CASTRGWTETQYF; CDR3 DNA: TGTGCCAGCACTCGGGGGTGGACAGAGACCCAGTACTTC; D gene: .; J gene: TRBJ2-5; clone size: .; V gene: TRBV6-7
CDR3 protein: CASSQDRSGRLNEQFF; CDR3 DNA: TGTGCCAGCAGCCAAGATCGTAGCGGGAGACTCAATGAGCAGTTCTTC; D gene: TRBD2; J gene: TRBJ2-1; clone size: many; V gene: TRBV4-2
CDR3 protein: CATGRAGAGRNEQFF; CDR3 DNA: TGCGCTACAGGCCGCGCGGGGGCCGGGAGGAATGAGCAGTTCTTC; D gene: .; J gene: TRBJ2-1; clone size: few; V gene: TRBV5-1
CDR3 protein: CASSLTEKAFF; CDR3 DNA: TGTGCCAGCAGCTTGACAGAGAAAGCTTTCTTT; D gene: .; J gene: TRBJ1-1; clone size: .; V gene: TRBV7-9